These 16 T cell receptor beta chains originate from one sample sequenced in a study of neurological immune-mediated disorders. The time point is: longitudinal time-point 2. TCRdb independently ran MiXCR on the 5' RACE reads; one entry per CDR3 protein. The sample contains fewer than 40,000 distinct CDR3 sequences, 10% to 15% of which appear only once. Sequencing was performed on PBMCs. These receptors originate from a middle-aged woman in good health.

Ten or more counts support this clonotype. The V and J genes are TRBV7-2 and TRBJ1-2; 8 bases are shared with TRBD1. The junction had 11 bases not matched to a gene; V was cut back by 5 bases and J by 0 bases. Germline CDR1 and CDR2: SGHTA and FQGNSA. The CDR3 extends over 17 amino acids. The CDR3 reads CASSGAGQAAANYGYTF. The CDR3 region has the DNA TGTGCCAGCAGCGGAGCGGGACAGGCGGCGGCTAACTATGGCTACACCTTC. The full variable domain, its missing parts supplied by reference TRBV7-2 and TRBJ1-2, is GAGVSQSPSNKVTEKGKDVELRCDPISGHTALYWYRQSLGQGLEFLIYFQGNSAPDKSGLPSDRFSAERTGGSVSTLTIQRTQQEDSAVYLCASSGAGQAAANYGYTFGSGTRLTVV.

In its sample, this clonotype was seen many times. The chain couples TRBV10-3 to TRBJ1-2; D may be TRBD1 (5 bases). The germline CDR1 and CDR2 sequences are ENHRY and SYGVKD. The CDR3 covers 14 residues. V was clipped by 2 bases and J by 7 bases, with 14 bases between them. CDR3 sequence: CAISESGALGGYTF. The CDR3 nucleotides read TGTGCCATCAGTGAGAGCGGGGCACTCGGTGGCTACACCTTC.

This clonotype has ten or more counts. The gene calls are TRBV5-1 and TRBJ1-4; the D gene is possibly TRBD1 (5 bases). CDR3 length equals 15 residues. Trimming took 4 bases from V and 4 from J, leaving 14 bases between them. Germline CDR1 reads SGHRS; CDR2 reads YFSETQ. The CDR3 sequence is CASSPNGGINEKLFF. In DNA, the CDR3 is TGCGCCAGCAGCCCAAATGGGGGTATTAATGAAAAACTGTTTTTT.

This clonotype occurred a few times. The V and J genes are TRBV4-3 and TRBJ2-3, with TRBD2 as a possible D gene (5 bases). The CDR3 runs to 14 residues. The germline V and J ends were trimmed by 4 bases and 4 bases, with 12 bases remaining between them. Germline-derived CDR1 and CDR2 are LGHNA and YSLEER. DNA of the CDR3: TGCGCCAGCAGCCTCCGGGGAAGTCCAGATACGCAGTATTTT. It specifies CASSLRGSPDTQYF.

The chain has TRBV12-3 or TRBV12-4 and TRBJ2-2; 8 bases line up with TRBD1. Trimming cost V 5 bases and J 0 bases; bases outside gene matches: 2. The CDR3 is 15 residues long. The CDR3 region is CASSQQGANTGELFF. The CDR3 bases are TGTGCCAGCAGTCAACAGGGGGCGAACACCGGGGAGCTGTTTTTT.

This clonotype was counted many times. This chain connects TRBV20-1 to TRBJ1-4; D is possibly TRBD1 (5 bases). V lost 5 bases and J 3 bases, leaving 13 bases between the germline ends. The germline gives CDR1 DFQATT, CDR2 SNEGSKA (reference sequence). This CDR3 has 14 amino acids. The CDR3 here is CSAPKTAANEKLFF. The CDR3 DNA reads as TGCAGTGCTCCTAAGACAGCCGCTAATGAAAAACTGTTTTTT.

This clonotype was counted ten times or more. V is TRBV20-1 and J is TRBJ1-1, with D maybe TRBD1 (5 bases). The CDR3 extends over 14 amino acids. Trimming removed 5 bases from V and 4 bases from J, with 17 bases in between. The V gene's germline CDR1 is DFQATT and CDR2 SNEGSKA (reference sequence). The CDR3 sequence: CSALYRVGGTEAFF. In nucleotides, the CDR3 is TGCAGTGCTCTCTATAGGGTTGGGGGCACTGAAGCTTTCTTT.

In its sample, this clonotype was seen many times. The chain combines TRBV20-1 with TRBJ2-7; 7 bases line up with TRBD2. V shed 0 bases, J shed 3 bases, and the junction held 5 bases outside the gene matches. The CDR3 is 14 residues long. Germline V gives CDR1 DFQATT, CDR2 SNEGSKA (reference sequence). Here the CDR3 DNA reads TGCAGTGCTAGAGATGCGGGAGTGGACTACGAGCAGTACTTC. Translation: CSARDAGVDYEQYF.

In its sample, this clonotype was seen many times. J is TRBJ1-1 and V is TRBV6-2 or TRBV6-3; D is possibly TRBD1 (5 bases). The germline V gene encodes CDR1 MNHEY and CDR2 SVGEGT. Trimming cost V 5 bases and J 0 bases, with 19 bases left between them. This CDR3 comprises 17 residues. CDR3 amino acids: CASSAIFGHLMNTEAFF. The CDR3 DNA reads as TGTGCCAGCAGTGCCATTTTCGGACACCTTATGAACACTGAAGCTTTCTTT.

This clonotype was detected ten times or more. The V call is TRBV7-6, the J call TRBJ2-5; 8 positions agree with TRBD2. Unmatched junction bases numbered 9, after V lost 1 base and J lost 5 bases. Germline V CDR1 and CDR2: SGHVS, FNYEAQ. This CDR3 comprises 16 residues. The CDR3 is CASSLETSGARETQYF. CDR3 coding DNA: TGTGCCAGCAGCTTAGAAACTAGCGGCGCCCGGGAGACCCAGTACTTC.

This clonotype has a count of ten or more. The rearrangement links TRBV12-3 or TRBV12-4 to TRBJ1-5; D is unresolved. Deletions cut 3 bases from V and 0 bases from J, with 9 bases between. This CDR3 spans 15 amino acids. CDR3 nucleotides: TGTGCCAGCAGTTTGAGTCTTTATAGCAATCAGCCCCAGCATTTT. Translated, it gives CASSLSLYSNQPQHF.

This clonotype was recorded many times. The chain joins TRBV3-1 to TRBJ2-7; either TRBD1 or TRBD2 may fit D (5 bases each). V was cut by 1 base and J by 0 bases, with 16 bases left in between. The CDR3 sequence is 17 residues long. Germline CDR1 is LGHDT and CDR2 is YNNKEL (reference sequence). CDR3 protein: CASSQGDGWKSSYEQYF. The DNA for the CDR3 is TGTGCCAGCAGCCAAGGGGACGGGTGGAAGAGCTCCTACGAGCAGTACTTC.

This clonotype was detected many times. This chain links TRBV21-1 with TRBJ1-3. TRBV21-1 is a listed pseudogene. The length of the CDR3 is 16 residues. The CDR3 coding sequence is TGTGCCAGCAGCAGACCCTTTCCTAACTCTGGAAACACCATATATTTT. Translating gives CASSRPFPNSGNTIYF.

This clonotype was detected many times. The chain joins TRBV20-1 to TRBJ1-1; D is undetermined. Germline CDR1 and CDR2: DFQATT and SNEGSKA (reference sequence). V lost 6 bases to trimming and J lost 3 bases, with 26 bases between them. The length of the CDR3 is 17 residues. The chain's CDR3 is CSARTPGPRIRDTEAFF. The CDR3 region has the DNA TGCAGTGCCAGGACCCCCGGACCACGTATACGGGACACTGAAGCTTTCTTT.

Ten or more counts support this clonotype. The chain is built from TRBV29-1 and TRBJ2-7; 8 bases fit TRBD1. V was pared by 7 bases and J by 3 bases, with 5 bases of the junction left unmatched. Germline CDR1 reads SQVTM; CDR2 reads ANQGSEA. The CDR3 totals 12 residues. CDR3 sequence (DNA): TGCAGCGCCGGTGGGACAGGCTACGAGCAGTACTTC. It is translated as CSAGGTGYEQYF.

As concerns this clonotype: This may arise from a read error, as a much more abundant clone is one base away. The chain has TRBV5-1 and TRBJ1-5; 9 nucleotides align to TRBD1. The germline V gene has CDR1 SGHRS and CDR2 YFSETQ. V lost 0 bases to trimming and J lost 10 bases; unmatched junction nucleotides: 5. This CDR3 has 14 amino acids. The CDR3 protein is CASSLGTGGHPQHF. CDR3 coding DNA: TGCGCCAGCAGCTTGGGAACAGGGGGCCATCCCCAGCATTTT.